This T cell receptor (beta chain) was sequenced during a study of T cell repertoires in cytomegalovirus infection. Study as a whole: Evidence of both CMV infection and a matching HLA type came from public TCR beta signatures.

Germline CDR1 reads DFQATT; CDR2 reads SNEGSKA (reference sequence). Trimming left V 3 bases short and J 6 bases short, with 16 bases between. The CDR3 is made up of 14 amino acids. As for this clonotype: The antigen is undetermined.

Whole-study results and caveats: Dominant in the ex vivo response were TCR beta clonotypes restricted by HLA-C and specific for CMV. Public TCR beta family frequency separated CMV-and-HLA carriers, including in an independent cohort.

Each CDR3 protein is one row after TCRdb ran MiXCR on the reads. This sample carries around 740,000 distinct CDR3 sequences, 35% to 45% of them seen once, and the ten largest clones take 2.5% to 3.5%. This clonotype was sampled from a human donor in good health (CMV status not recorded). Some clones in this sample may be carry-over from other donors' samples. This chain connects TRBV20-1 to TRBJ2-3; TRBD2 might be the D (5 bases). The sequencing input was PBMCs. CDR3: CSASISASLDTQYF. CDR3 bases: TGCAGTGCTAGTATCTCGGCTAGCCTTGATACGCAGTATTTT.